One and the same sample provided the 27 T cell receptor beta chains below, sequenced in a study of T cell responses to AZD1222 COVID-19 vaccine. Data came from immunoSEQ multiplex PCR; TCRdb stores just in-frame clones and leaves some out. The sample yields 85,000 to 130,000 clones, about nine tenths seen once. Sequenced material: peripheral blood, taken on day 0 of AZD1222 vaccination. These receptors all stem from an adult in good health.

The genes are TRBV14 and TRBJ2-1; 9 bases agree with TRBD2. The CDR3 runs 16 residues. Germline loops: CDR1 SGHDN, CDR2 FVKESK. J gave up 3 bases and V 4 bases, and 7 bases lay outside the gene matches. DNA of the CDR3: TGTGCCAGCAGCCTCTGGACTAGCGCTCTCTACAATGAGCAGTTCTTC. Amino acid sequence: CASSLWTSALYNEQFF.

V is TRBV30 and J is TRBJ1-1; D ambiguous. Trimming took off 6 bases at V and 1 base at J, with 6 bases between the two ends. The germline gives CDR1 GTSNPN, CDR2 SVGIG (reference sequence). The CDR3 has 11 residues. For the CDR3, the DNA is TGTGCCTGCCGACAGAACACTGAAGCTTTCTTT. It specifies CACRQNTEAFF. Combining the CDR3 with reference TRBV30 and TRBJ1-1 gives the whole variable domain SQTIHQWPATLVQPVGSPLSLECTVEGTSNPNLYWYRQAAGRGLQLLFYSVGIGQISSEVPQNLSASRPQDRQFILSSKKLLLSDSGFYLCACRQNTEAFFGQGTRLTVV.

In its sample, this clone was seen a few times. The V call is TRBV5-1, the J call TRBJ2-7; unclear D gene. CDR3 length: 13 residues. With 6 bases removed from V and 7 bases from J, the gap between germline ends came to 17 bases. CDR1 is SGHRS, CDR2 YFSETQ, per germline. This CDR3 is CASTPGEEREQYF. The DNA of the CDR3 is TGCGCCAGCACCCCCGGTGAGGAGAGAGAGCAGTACTTC.

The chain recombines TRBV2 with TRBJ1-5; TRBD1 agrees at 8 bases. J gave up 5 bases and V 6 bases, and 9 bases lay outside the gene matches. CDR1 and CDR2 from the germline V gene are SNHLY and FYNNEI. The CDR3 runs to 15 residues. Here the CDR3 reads CASRGDRTGHQPQHF. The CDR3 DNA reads TGTGCCAGCAGAGGGGACAGGACGGGGCATCAGCCCCAGCATTTT.

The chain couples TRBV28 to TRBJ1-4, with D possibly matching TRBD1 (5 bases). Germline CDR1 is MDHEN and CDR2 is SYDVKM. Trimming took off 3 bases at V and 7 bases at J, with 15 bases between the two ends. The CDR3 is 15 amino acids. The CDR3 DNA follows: TGTGCCAGCAGTTTGCTTAACCCTAGGGGTGAAAAACTGTTTTTT. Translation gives CASSLLNPRGEKLFF. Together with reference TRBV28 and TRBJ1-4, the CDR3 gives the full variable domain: DVKVTQSSRYLVKRTGEKVFLECVQDMDHENMFWYRQDPGLGLRLIYFSYDVKMKEKGDIPEGYSVSREKKERFSLILESASTNQTSMYLCASSLLNPRGEKLFFGSGTQLSVL.

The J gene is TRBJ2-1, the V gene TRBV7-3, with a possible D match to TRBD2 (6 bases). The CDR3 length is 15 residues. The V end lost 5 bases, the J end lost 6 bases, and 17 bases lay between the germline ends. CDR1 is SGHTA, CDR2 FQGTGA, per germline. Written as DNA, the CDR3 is TGTGCCAGCAGCCCGGAGTCGGGAGTATCCAATGAGCAGTTCTTC. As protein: CASSPESGVSNEQFF. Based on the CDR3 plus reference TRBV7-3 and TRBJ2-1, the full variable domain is GAGVSQTPSNKVTEKGKYVELRCDPISGHTALYWYRQSLGQGPEFLIYFQGTGAADDSGLPNDRFFAVRPEGSVSTLKIQRTERGDSAVYLCASSPESGVSNEQFFGPGTRLTVL.

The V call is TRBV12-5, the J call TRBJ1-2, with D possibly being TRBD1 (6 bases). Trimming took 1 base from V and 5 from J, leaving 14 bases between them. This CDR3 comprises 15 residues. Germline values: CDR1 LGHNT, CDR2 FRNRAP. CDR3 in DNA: TGTGCTAGTGGTTTGGCTGGGACACCCTTTTATGGCTACACCTTC. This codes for CASGLAGTPFYGYTF.

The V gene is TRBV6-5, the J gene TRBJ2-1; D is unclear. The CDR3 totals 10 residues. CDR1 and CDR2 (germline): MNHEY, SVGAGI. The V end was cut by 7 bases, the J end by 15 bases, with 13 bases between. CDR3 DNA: TGTGCCAGCACCGCCTACTTGACGTTCTTC. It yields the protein CASTAYLTFF.

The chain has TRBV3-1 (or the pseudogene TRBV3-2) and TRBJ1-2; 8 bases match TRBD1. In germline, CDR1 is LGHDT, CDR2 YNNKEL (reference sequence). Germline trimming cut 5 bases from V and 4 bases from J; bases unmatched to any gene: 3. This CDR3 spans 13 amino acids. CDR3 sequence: CASSEGTGYGYTF. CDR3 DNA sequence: TGTGCCAGCAGCGAAGGGACAGGCTATGGCTACACCTTC.

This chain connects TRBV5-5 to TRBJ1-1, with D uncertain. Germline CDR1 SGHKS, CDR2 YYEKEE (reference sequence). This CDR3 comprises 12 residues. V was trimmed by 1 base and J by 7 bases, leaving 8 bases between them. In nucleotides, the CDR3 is TGTGCCAGCAGCTTGAGGGCTCTTGAAGCTTTCTTT. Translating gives CASSLRALEAFF.

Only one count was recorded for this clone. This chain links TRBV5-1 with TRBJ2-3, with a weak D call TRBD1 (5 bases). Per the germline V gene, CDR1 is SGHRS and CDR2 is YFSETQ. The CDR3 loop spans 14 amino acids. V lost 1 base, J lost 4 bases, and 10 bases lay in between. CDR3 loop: CASSLIQGSDTQYF. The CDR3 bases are TGCGCCAGCAGCTTGATTCAGGGTTCAGATACGCAGTATTTT.

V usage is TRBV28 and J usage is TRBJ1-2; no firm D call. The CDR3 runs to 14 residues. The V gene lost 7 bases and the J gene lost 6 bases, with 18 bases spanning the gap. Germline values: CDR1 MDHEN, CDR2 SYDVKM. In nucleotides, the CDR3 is TGTGCCAGCACCCGGCCGGCCCTCCTGCATGGCTACACCTTC. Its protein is CASTRPALLHGYTF.

CDR3 protein: CASSLARAGGYTF. The CDR3 coding sequence is TGTGCCAGCAGCCTAGCCCGGGCCGGAGGCTACACCTTC. The chain recombines TRBV11-2 with TRBJ1-2; D is uncertain. Germline assignment: CDR1 SGHAT and CDR2 FQNNGV. The CDR3 length is 13 residues. Trimming cost V 5 bases and J 8 bases, with 15 bases left between them.

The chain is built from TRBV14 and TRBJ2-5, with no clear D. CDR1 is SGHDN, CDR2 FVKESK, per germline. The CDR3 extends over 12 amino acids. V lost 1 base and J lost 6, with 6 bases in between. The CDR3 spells CASSQVAKTQYF. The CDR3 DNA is TGTGCCAGCAGCCAAGTGGCGAAGACCCAGTACTTC.

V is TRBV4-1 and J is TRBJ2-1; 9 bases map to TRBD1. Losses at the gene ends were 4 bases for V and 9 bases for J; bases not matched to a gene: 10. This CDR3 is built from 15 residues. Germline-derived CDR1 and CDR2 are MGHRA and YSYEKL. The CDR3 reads CASSPSGQGSGEQFF. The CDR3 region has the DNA TGCGCCAGCAGCCCTTCGGGACAGGGATCCGGTGAGCAGTTCTTC.

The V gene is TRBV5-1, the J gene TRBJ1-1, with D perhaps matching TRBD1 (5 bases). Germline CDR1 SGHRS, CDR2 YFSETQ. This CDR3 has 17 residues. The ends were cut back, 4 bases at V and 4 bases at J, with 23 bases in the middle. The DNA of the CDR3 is TGCGCCAGCAGCCCCGGAAATAGACAGCGTTTAGGCACTGAAGCTTTCTTT. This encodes CASSPGNRQRLGTEAFF.

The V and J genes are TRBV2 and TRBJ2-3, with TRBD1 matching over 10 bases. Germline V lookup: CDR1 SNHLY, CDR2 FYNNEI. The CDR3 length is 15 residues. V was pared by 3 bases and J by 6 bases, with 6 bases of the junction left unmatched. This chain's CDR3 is CASSERDRGYDTQYF. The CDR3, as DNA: TGTGCCAGCAGTGAGAGGGACAGGGGTTACGATACGCAGTATTTT.

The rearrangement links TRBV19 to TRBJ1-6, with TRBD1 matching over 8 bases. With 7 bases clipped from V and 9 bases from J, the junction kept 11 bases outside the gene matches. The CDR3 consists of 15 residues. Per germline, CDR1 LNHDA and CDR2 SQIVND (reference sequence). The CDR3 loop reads CASNSMSGGSSPLHF. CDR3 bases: TGTGCCAGTAACAGTATGTCAGGGGGCAGTTCACCCCTCCACTTT.

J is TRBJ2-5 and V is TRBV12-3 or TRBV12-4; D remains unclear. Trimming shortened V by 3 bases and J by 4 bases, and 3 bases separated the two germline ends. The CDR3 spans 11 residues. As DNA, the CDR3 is TGTGCCAGCAGTTTCGGAGAGACCCAGTACTTC. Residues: CASSFGETQYF.

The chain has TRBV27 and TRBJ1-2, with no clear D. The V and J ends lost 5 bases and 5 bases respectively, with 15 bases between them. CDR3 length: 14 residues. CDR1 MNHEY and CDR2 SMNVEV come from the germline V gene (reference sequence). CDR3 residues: CASSASGPRYGYTF. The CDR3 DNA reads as TGTGCCAGCAGTGCCTCCGGGCCCCGATATGGCTACACCTTC.

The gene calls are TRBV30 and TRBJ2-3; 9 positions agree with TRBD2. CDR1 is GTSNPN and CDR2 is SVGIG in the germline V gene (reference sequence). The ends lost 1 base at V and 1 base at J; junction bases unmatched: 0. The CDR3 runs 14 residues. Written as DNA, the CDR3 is TGTGCCTGGAGTGGACTAGCGGGCACAGATACGCAGTATTTT. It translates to CAWSGLAGTDTQYF.

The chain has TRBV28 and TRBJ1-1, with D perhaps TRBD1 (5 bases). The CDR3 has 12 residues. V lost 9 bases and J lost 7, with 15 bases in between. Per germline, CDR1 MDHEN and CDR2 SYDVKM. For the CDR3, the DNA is TGTGCCAGTGGGGAGACAGTTCGTGAAGCTTTCTTT. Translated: CASGETVREAFF.

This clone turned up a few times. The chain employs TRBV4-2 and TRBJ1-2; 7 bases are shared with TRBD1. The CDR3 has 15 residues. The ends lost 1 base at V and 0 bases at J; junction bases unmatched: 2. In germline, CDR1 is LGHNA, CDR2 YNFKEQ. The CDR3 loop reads CASSQGDRTNYGYTF. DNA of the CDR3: TGTGCCAGCAGCCAAGGGGACAGAACTAACTATGGCTACACCTTC.

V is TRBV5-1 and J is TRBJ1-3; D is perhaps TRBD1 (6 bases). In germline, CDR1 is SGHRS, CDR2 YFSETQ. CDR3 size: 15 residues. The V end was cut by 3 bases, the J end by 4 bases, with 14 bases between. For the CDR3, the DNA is TGCGCCAGCAGCTCCCAGGGGTACTCCGGAAACACCATATATTTT. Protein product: CASSSQGYSGNTIYF.

The CDR3 region is CASSGPTGEVNTEAFF. DNA of the CDR3: TGTGCCAGCAGCGGCCCGACAGGGGAAGTGAACACTGAAGCTTTCTTT. This rearrangement joins TRBV9 to TRBJ1-1, with 8 bases fitting TRBD1. Germline assignment: CDR1 SGDLS and CDR2 YYNGEE. The CDR3 covers 16 residues. The V and J ends lost 3 bases and 0 bases, in that order; junction bases with no gene match: 7.

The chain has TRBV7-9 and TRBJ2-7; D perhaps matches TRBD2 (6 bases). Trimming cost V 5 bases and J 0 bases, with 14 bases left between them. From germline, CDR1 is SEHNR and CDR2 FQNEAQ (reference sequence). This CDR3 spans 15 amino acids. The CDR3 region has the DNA TGTGCCAGCAGCGGCGGGATTCTAAGCTCCTACGAGCAGTACTTC. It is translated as CASSGGILSSYEQYF.

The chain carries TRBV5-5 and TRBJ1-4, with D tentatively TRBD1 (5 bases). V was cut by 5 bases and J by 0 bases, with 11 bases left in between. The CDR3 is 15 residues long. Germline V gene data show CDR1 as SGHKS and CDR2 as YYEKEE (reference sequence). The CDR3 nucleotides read TGTGCCAGCAGGGCGTTAGGGGCAACTAATGAAAAACTGTTTTTT. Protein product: CASRALGATNEKLFF.